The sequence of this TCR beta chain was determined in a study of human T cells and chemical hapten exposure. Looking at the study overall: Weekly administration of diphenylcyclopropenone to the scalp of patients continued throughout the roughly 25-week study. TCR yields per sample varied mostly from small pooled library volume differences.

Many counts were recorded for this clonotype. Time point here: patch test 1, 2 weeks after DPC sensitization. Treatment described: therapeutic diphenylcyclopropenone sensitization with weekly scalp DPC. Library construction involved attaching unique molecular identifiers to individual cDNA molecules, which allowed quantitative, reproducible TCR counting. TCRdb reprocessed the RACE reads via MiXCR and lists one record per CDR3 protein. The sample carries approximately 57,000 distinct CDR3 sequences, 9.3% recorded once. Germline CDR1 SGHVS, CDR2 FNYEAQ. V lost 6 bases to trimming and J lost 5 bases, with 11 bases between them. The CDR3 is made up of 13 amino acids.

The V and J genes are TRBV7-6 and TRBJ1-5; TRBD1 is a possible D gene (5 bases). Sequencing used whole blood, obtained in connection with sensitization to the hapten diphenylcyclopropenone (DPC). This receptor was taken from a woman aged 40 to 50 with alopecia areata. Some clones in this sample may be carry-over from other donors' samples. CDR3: CASSPTGDQPQHF. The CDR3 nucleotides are TGTGCCAGCAGTCCTACAGGAGATCAGCCCCAGCATTTT.